A selection of T cell receptor beta chains follows, all from one sample in a study of vaccination effects on CD4 cells after COVID-19. Method: immunoSEQ multiplex PCR; TCRdb's copy keeps in-frame clones and lacks some. The sample lists tens of thousands of clones, around 67% occurring once. Antigen specificity for these receptors is unknown. The source was CD4+ T cells from PBMCs cultured without peptide, collected after COVID-19 vaccination. The receptors were gathered from a human donor who received a COVID-19 vaccine. The CDR3 runs from the conserved cysteine through the conserved F or W.

V gene: TRBV7-2
J gene: TRBJ1-1
CDR3 protein: CASSFSSGGPEAFF

V gene: TRBV5-1
J gene: TRBJ2-2
CDR3 protein: CASSIAIAGVSGELFF

V gene: TRBV2
J gene: TRBJ1-1
CDR3 protein: CASNWERVDTEAFF

V gene: TRBV5-4
J gene: TRBJ2-3
CDR3 protein: CASSLAGTPDTQYF

V gene: TRBV6-6
J gene: TRBJ1-6
CDR3 protein: CASSYGGAPNSPLHF

V gene: TRBV4-1
J gene: TRBJ2-1
CDR3 protein: CASSQGFFNEQFF

V gene: TRBV18
J gene: TRBJ1-1
CDR3 protein: CASSPATGQMNTEAFF

V gene: TRBV12-3/TRBV12-4
J gene: TRBJ1-5
CDR3 protein: CASSLNSNQPQHF

V gene: TRBV29-1
J gene: TRBJ1-1
CDR3 protein: CSVEGTGRTEAFF

V gene: TRBV5-1
J gene: TRBJ2-5
CDR3 protein: CASSLSGQGGETQYF

V gene: TRBV5-1
J gene: TRBJ1-5
CDR3 protein: CASSAGNNQPQHF

V gene: TRBV7-9
J gene: TRBJ2-3
CDR3 protein: CASILRRGGGLSSTDTQYF

V gene: TRBV6-5
J gene: TRBJ1-5
CDR3 protein: CASLRTGNNQPQHF

V gene: TRBV5-1
J gene: TRBJ2-3
CDR3 protein: CASSLDRLGDTDTQYF

V gene: TRBV27
J gene: TRBJ2-1
CDR3 protein: CASSSPRGSYNEQFF

V gene: TRBV5-1
J gene: TRBJ2-3
CDR3 protein: CASSLDVVDTQYF

V gene: TRBV7-2
J gene: TRBJ2-1
CDR3 protein: CASSPRWGRRVGSYNEQFF

V gene: TRBV19
J gene: TRBJ1-1
CDR3 protein: CASNKPGQMNTEAFF

V gene: TRBV29-1
J gene: TRBJ2-1
CDR3 protein: CSGGTGRANEQFF

V gene: TRBV6-1
J gene: TRBJ1-6
CDR3 protein: CASSEGMGVSNSPLHF

V gene: TRBV9
J gene: TRBJ2-1
CDR3 protein: CASSVGLAAIGSEQFF

V gene: TRBV5-4
J gene: TRBJ2-3
CDR3 protein: CASSRTGPSDTQYF

V gene: TRBV7-9
J gene: TRBJ1-3
CDR3 protein: CASSSGRGSLHRAIYF

V gene: TRBV5-1
J gene: TRBJ1-1
CDR3 protein: CASSRDPLNTEAFF

V gene: TRBV6-6
J gene: TRBJ1-6
CDR3 protein: CASSSRDRAGSPLHF

V gene: TRBV6-6
J gene: TRBJ1-6
CDR3 protein: CASSYERALHF

V gene: TRBV9
J gene: TRBJ1-2
CDR3 protein: CASSVALVNYGYTF

V gene: TRBV9
J gene: TRBJ2-1
CDR3 protein: CAGGVRSYNEQFF

V gene: TRBV5-1
J gene: TRBJ1-2
CDR3 protein: CASSLAANTNYGYTF

V gene: TRBV15
J gene: TRBJ1-2
CDR3 protein: CATSRDWTLNYGYTF

V gene: TRBV24-1
J gene: TRBJ1-5
CDR3 protein: CATSDPREGSNQPQHF

V gene: TRBV10-2
J gene: TRBJ2-1
CDR3 protein: CASSLRTAFYNEQFF

V gene: TRBV10-1
J gene: TRBJ1-5
CDR3 protein: CASSETGNQPQHF

V gene: TRBV6-6
J gene: TRBJ2-5
CDR3 protein: CASSTYGQGPRETQYF

V gene: TRBV30
J gene: TRBJ1-5
CDR3 protein: CAWSSGSNQPQHF

V gene: TRBV6-5
J gene: TRBJ1-1
CDR3 protein: CASSYSWGNTEAFF

V gene: TRBV4-1
J gene: TRBJ2-3
CDR3 protein: CASSMVGTDTQYF

V gene: TRBV10-2
J gene: TRBJ1-5
CDR3 protein: CASSDVYSNQPQHF

V gene: TRBV27
J gene: TRBJ2-2
CDR3 protein: CASSKLPGGELFF

V gene: TRBV24-1
J gene: TRBJ2-1
CDR3 protein: CATSDLGVGEQFF

V gene: TRBV5-1
J gene: TRBJ1-2
CDR3 protein: CATFPGDREDYGYTF

V gene: TRBV9
J gene: TRBJ1-4
CDR3 protein: CASSPRQGRDEKLFF

V gene: TRBV7-2
J gene: TRBJ2-3
CDR3 protein: CASSRRGGGTDTQYF

V gene: TRBV4-1
J gene: TRBJ1-1
CDR3 protein: CASSQDRVGSDEAFF

V gene: TRBV5-6
J gene: TRBJ1-2
CDR3 protein: CASSRRDGNYGYTF